Listed here are 20 T cell receptor beta chains from one sample, sequenced in a study of shared clonotypes between healthy human individuals. Repertoires were generated with immunoSEQ multiplex PCR, while TCRdb's copy carries only in-frame clones and drops some. Among some 380,000 clones, approximately 97% were seen once, and the ten largest hold about 0.32%. The source material was memory CD8+ T cells sorted from blood. Subset of the sample: CD45RO+ cells pooled with CCR7-negative TemRA cells. These receptors were taken from a man aged 30 to 45 in good health.

In its sample, this clone was seen once. The genes are TRBV15 and TRBJ2-7, with 7 positions matching TRBD1. The trim removed 0 bases at V and 3 bases at J, leaving 5 bases unmatched. Per the germline V gene, CDR1 is LNHNV and CDR2 is YYDKDF (reference sequence). This CDR3 comprises 15 residues. CDR3 sequence: CATSREGGGNYEQYF. CDR3 DNA sequence: TGTGCCACCAGCAGAGAAGGGGGCGGAAACTACGAGCAGTACTTC.

The chain combines TRBV19 with TRBJ2-2; weak D call: TRBD1 (6 bases). The CDR3 sequence is 14 residues long. Looked up from germline, CDR1 is LNHDA and CDR2 is SQIVND (reference sequence). Trimming took 3 bases from V and 4 from J, leaving 9 bases between them. CDR3 in DNA: TGTGCCAGTAGTATCCAACAGGGCACCGGGGAGCTGTTTTTT. It translates to CASSIQQGTGELFF.

This chain joins TRBV6-6 and TRBJ2-5; 8 positions agree with TRBD1. The CDR3 spans 15 residues. V dropped 5 bases and J dropped 5; count of bases not matched to a gene: 10. CDR1 and CDR2 from the germline V gene are MNHNY and SVGAGI (reference sequence). The CDR3 DNA is TGTGCCAGCAGTAATTCAGGGGGCGCTTGGGAGACCCAGTACTTC. It yields the protein CASSNSGGAWETQYF.

The chain joins TRBV30 to TRBJ2-2; D unresolved. Per germline, CDR1 GTSNPN and CDR2 SVGIG (reference sequence). The CDR3 contains 14 residues. Trimming stripped 0 bases from V and 1 base from J, with 6 bases between. This CDR3 is CAWSVRVNTGELFF. Here the CDR3 DNA reads TGTGCCTGGAGTGTCCGGGTGAACACCGGGGAGCTGTTTTTT. Using reference TRBV30 and TRBJ2-2 for the parts outside the CDR3, the full variable domain is SQTIHQWPATLVQPVGSPLSLECTVEGTSNPNLYWYRQAAGRGLQLLFYSVGIGQISSEVPQNLSASRPQDRQFILSSKKLLLSDSGFYLCAWSVRVNTGELFFGEGSRLTVL.

This clone was seen only once. The chain has TRBV19 and TRBJ2-3; D not certain. The CDR3 is 14 residues long. With 1 base removed from V and 2 bases from J, the gap between germline ends came to 7 bases. Germline CDR1 and CDR2: LNHDA and SQIVND (reference sequence). CDR3 sequence (DNA): TGTGCCAGTAGTATAGTTGCCCCCACAGATACGCAGTATTTT. Encoded protein: CASSIVAPTDTQYF.

This chain uses TRBV28 with TRBJ2-3; TRBD2 is a possible D gene (6 bases). V lost 3 bases to trimming and J lost 0 bases, with 10 bases between them. This CDR3 region has 15 residues. CDR1 is MDHEN and CDR2 is SYDVKM in the germline V gene. CDR3 nucleotide sequence: TGTGCCAGCAGTTTTTGGGGGGATAGCACAGATACGCAGTATTTT. This sequence encodes CASSFWGDSTDTQYF.

The rearrangement links TRBV5-1 to TRBJ1-3; the D is unclear. CDR1 and CDR2 (germline): SGHRS, YFSETQ. CDR3 length: 15 amino acids. The V end was cut by 0 bases, the J end by 0 bases, with 7 bases between. The CDR3 protein is CASSLDTSSGNTIYF. The CDR3, as DNA: TGCGCCAGCAGCTTGGATACGAGCTCTGGAAACACCATATATTTT.

This clone is a singleton in its sample. The CDR3 DNA sequence: TGTGCCAGCAGCCCTCGGGGCCACACAGAGACCCAGTACTTC. It is translated as CASSPRGHTETQYF. The V gene is TRBV9, the J gene TRBJ2-5, with D perhaps matching TRBD1 or TRBD2 (5 bases each). The germline V gene encodes CDR1 SGDLS and CDR2 YYNGEE. The germline V and J ends were trimmed by 4 bases and 4 bases, with 14 bases remaining between them. This CDR3 comprises 14 residues.

This rearrangement joins TRBV20-1 to TRBJ2-7; no clear D gene. V was pared by 4 bases and J by 6 bases, with 10 bases between. CDR3 length: 11 amino acids. Looked up from germline, CDR1 is DFQATT and CDR2 is SNEGSKA (reference sequence). The CDR3 is CSATDIGEQYF. DNA for the CDR3: TGCAGTGCTACGGATATCGGCGAGCAGTACTTC.

This chain connects TRBV30 to TRBJ2-1; D ambiguous. The CDR3 covers 12 residues. V was trimmed by 4 bases and J by 0 bases, leaving 4 bases between them. The germline gives CDR1 GTSNPN, CDR2 SVGIG (reference sequence). The CDR3 bases are TGTGCCTGGACAAACTCCTACAATGAGCAGTTCTTC. Its translation: CAWTNSYNEQFF.

The rearrangement joins TRBV7-2 to TRBJ2-7, with 12 bases lining up with TRBD2. The ends lost 5 bases at V and 6 bases at J; junction bases unmatched: 8. CDR3 length equals 15 residues. Looked up from germline, CDR1 is SGHTA and CDR2 is FQGNSA. The CDR3 loop is CASSPLTSGSGEQYF. CDR3 nucleotide sequence: TGTGCCAGCAGCCCCCTGACTAGCGGGAGCGGCGAGCAGTACTTC.

The CDR3: CASSGGRTGELFF. DNA for the CDR3: TGCGCCAGCAGTGGCGGGCGGACCGGGGAGCTGTTTTTT. This chain connects TRBV10-2 to TRBJ2-2; tentative D call: TRBD2 (5 bases). The CDR3 covers 13 residues. Germline CDR1 is WSHSY and CDR2 is SAAADI. V shed 4 bases and J shed 5 bases, with 8 bases lying between them.

V usage is TRBV4-1 and J usage is TRBJ2-4; D is undetermined. V lost 1 base, J lost 0 bases, and 7 bases lay in between. Germline V CDR1 and CDR2: MGHRA, YSYEKL. CDR3 length equals 15 residues. The CDR3 coding sequence is TGCGCCAGCAGCCAAGTGGCAGTAGCCAAAAACATTCAGTACTTC. Its protein product is CASSQVAVAKNIQYF.

The chain is built from TRBV27 and TRBJ1-1; no clear D gene. Germline CDR1 MNHEY, CDR2 SMNVEV (reference sequence). V was shortened by 5 bases and J by 3 bases, with 10 bases between the two germline ends. CDR3 length: 13 residues. The CDR3: CASSIRTHTEAFF. The CDR3 DNA reads TGTGCCAGCAGTATACGGACCCACACTGAAGCTTTCTTT.

The chain recombines TRBV28 with TRBJ2-3, with D unclear. The CDR3 consists of 12 residues. CDR1 and CDR2 from the germline V gene are MDHEN and SYDVKM. Trimming cost V 7 bases and J 4 bases, with 9 bases left between them. The CDR3 nucleotides read TGTGCCAGCAAAACATGGTCAGATACGCAGTATTTT. Protein: CASKTWSDTQYF. Looking up the rest from reference TRBV28 and TRBJ2-3 gives the full variable domain: DVKVTQSSRYLVKRTGEKVFLECVQDMDHENMFWYRQDPGLGLRLIYFSYDVKMKEKGDIPEGYSVSREKKERFSLILESASTNQTSMYLCASKTWSDTQYFGPGTRLTVL.

The chain has TRBV28 and TRBJ1-1; no clear D gene. This CDR3 comprises 13 residues. Germline V gene lookup returns CDR1 MDHEN and CDR2 SYDVKM. Between the trimmed V and J ends, which lost 4 bases and 6 bases, there was a span of 12 bases. The CDR3 protein is CASSYPALSEAFF. As DNA, the CDR3 is TGTGCCAGCAGTTATCCGGCTTTATCTGAAGCTTTCTTT.

The table lists this clone with a few counts. The rearrangement links TRBV5-6 to TRBJ2-1; D possibly corresponds to TRBD2 (5 bases). CDR1 and CDR2 from the germline V gene are SGHDT and YYEEEE. This CDR3 is 16 amino acids long. The ends were cut back, 2 bases at V and 7 bases at J, with 19 bases in the middle. CDR3 nucleotide sequence: TGTGCCAGCAGCTTCTCGGCTCTCTGGGAGCGGAATGAGCAGTTCTTC. It codes for CASSFSALWERNEQFF.

The chain uses TRBV9 and TRBJ1-2, with 11 positions matching TRBD1. Germline V CDR1 and CDR2: SGDLS, YYNGEE. The CDR3 has 15 residues. After removal of 0 bases from V and 5 bases from J, the junction contained 3 bases not matched to a gene. CDR3 sequence reads: CASSVEGQGAYGYTF. The CDR3 DNA reads as TGTGCCAGCAGCGTAGAAGGACAGGGGGCGTATGGCTACACCTTC. Full variable domain (rest looked up from reference TRBV9 and TRBJ1-2): DSGVTQTPKHLITATGQRVTLRCSPRSGDLSVYWYQQSLDQGLQFLIQYYNGEERAKGNILERFSAQQFPDLHSELNLSSLELGDSALYFCASSVEGQGAYGYTFGSGTRLTVV.

The gene calls are TRBV6-1 and TRBJ1-2; 8 bases are a match to TRBD1. CDR1 and CDR2 from the germline V gene are MNHNS and SASEGT. CDR3 size: 15 residues. Trimming removed 2 bases from V and 4 bases from J; junction bases left unmatched: 6. Here the CDR3 DNA reads TGTGCCAGCAGTGAACGGGTGCAGGGGGCCTATGGCTACACCTTC. This codes for CASSERVQGAYGYTF.

The sample holds one count of this clone. The chain uses TRBV2 and TRBJ2-7; perhaps TRBD1 as D (6 bases). The CDR3 spans 14 residues. Germline V gives CDR1 SNHLY, CDR2 FYNNEI. The V gene lost 4 bases and the J gene lost 3 bases, with 13 bases spanning the gap. The CDR3 spells CASSVRGENYEQYF. In nucleotides, the CDR3 is TGTGCCAGCAGTGTCAGGGGCGAAAACTACGAGCAGTACTTC. The whole variable domain, filled in from reference TRBV2 and TRBJ2-7, reads EPEVTQTPSHQVTQMGQEVILRCVPISNHLYFYWYRQILGQKVEFLVSFYNNEISEKSEIFDDQFSVERPDGSNFTLKIRSTKLEDSAMYFCASSVRGENYEQYFGPGTRLTVT.